These T cell receptor beta chains were read from a single sample in a study of T cell changes during pregnancy in multiple sclerosis. Some clones are missing from TCRdb's copy, which holds only in-frame ones; the method was immunoSEQ multiplex PCR. The data hold about 52,000 clones, with around 94% observed a single time. This sample comprised CD4+ T cells from peripheral blood mononuclear cells, obtained in the third trimester of pregnancy. Receptors were obtained from a female donor with multiple sclerosis, enrolled in a pregnancy study. CDR3s include the opening cysteine and the closing phenylalanine or tryptophan. Each record gives: V gene, clone size, D gene, J gene, CDR3 DNA, CDR3 protein. A D gene is named only where the DNA matches it firmly. Size values are once, few and many counts, or a class for expanded clones, and some rows have none.

V: TRBV7-3; size: .; D: .; J: TRBJ2-2; DNA: TGTGCCAGCAGCCTACGACTACACACCGGGGAGCTGTTTTTT; CDR3: CASSLRLHTGELFF
V: TRBV4-3; size: .; D: .; J: TRBJ2-7; DNA: TGCGCCAGCAGCCAAGATCGGGGGATGAACTACGAGCAGTACTTC; CDR3: CASSQDRGMNYEQYF
V: TRBV5-6; size: .; D: .; J: TRBJ1-2; DNA: TGTGCCAGCAGCCCCGGACCTACAGGGTATGGCTACACCTTC; CDR3: CASSPGPTGYGYTF
V: TRBV20-1; size: .; D: .; J: TRBJ1-3; DNA: TGCAGTGCTTCTACTGGAAACACCATATATTTT; CDR3: CSASTGNTIYF
V: TRBV19; size: .; D: TRBD1; J: TRBJ1-2; DNA: TGTGCCAGTAGGGCAGGGGGGTATGGCTACACCTTC; CDR3: CASRAGGYGYTF
V: TRBV9; size: .; D: TRBD2; J: TRBJ2-3; DNA: TGTGCCAGCAGCGTAGCTGGCGGGGGGGGAACAGATACGCAGTATTTT; CDR3: CASSVAGGGGTDTQYF
V: TRBV11-1; size: .; D: .; J: TRBJ1-1; DNA: TGTGCCAGCAGCTTGAGTAGGAACAGGCATGAAGCTTTCTTT; CDR3: CASSLSRNRHEAFF
V: TRBV9; size: once; D: .; J: TRBJ1-1; DNA: TGTGCCAGCAGCGCCCAACCTTCCGGGAAGGATCGAAAAACTGAAGCTTTCTTT; CDR3: CASSAQPSGKDRKTEAFF
V: TRBV5-1; size: .; D: TRBD1; J: TRBJ2-5; DNA: TGCGCCAGCAGCCCCCCGGGACAGGGGGGCCAAGAGACCCAGTACTTC; CDR3: CASSPPGQGGQETQYF
V: TRBV6-1; size: once; D: .; J: TRBJ1-5; DNA: TGTGCCAGCAGTGAGAGGGCCATAAACAATCAGCCCCAGCATTTT; CDR3: CASSERAINNQPQHF
V: TRBV5-6; size: .; D: TRBD2; J: TRBJ2-7; DNA: TGTGCCAGCAGCTCCCGGGGGGACTACGAGCAGTACTTC; CDR3: CASSSRGDYEQYF
V: TRBV5-1; size: .; D: TRBD2; J: TRBJ2-6; DNA: TGCGCCAGCAGCCCACTAGCGGGTGGGGCCAACGTCCTGACTTTC; CDR3: CASSPLAGGANVLTF
V: TRBV6-6; size: .; D: .; J: TRBJ2-7; DNA: TGTGCCAGCAGTCTCGGGTCCTACGAGCAGTACTTC; CDR3: CASSLGSYEQYF
V: TRBV19; size: .; D: TRBD1; J: TRBJ1-3; DNA: TGTGCCAGTAGTCCGCGACAGGGCTACTCTGGAAACACCATATATTTT; CDR3: CASSPRQGYSGNTIYF
V: TRBV7-8; size: .; D: TRBD1; J: TRBJ1-3; DNA: TGTGCCAGCAGCTTCAAGGGACAGGGTTTTGGAAACACCATATATTTT; CDR3: CASSFKGQGFGNTIYF
V: TRBV25-1; size: .; D: .; J: TRBJ1-6; DNA: TGTGCCAGCAGTGAGGAAGGAGGCTCACCCCTCCACTTT; CDR3: CASSEEGGSPLHF
V: TRBV5-5; size: .; D: TRBD1; J: TRBJ1-2; DNA: TGTGCCAGCAGCCAACGGACAGGGGGCGCGAAAGGCTACACCTTC; CDR3: CASSQRTGGAKGYTF
V: TRBV30; size: .; D: .; J: TRBJ1-5; DNA: TGTGCCTGGAGTGTACTTGGGGCTCAGCCCCAGCATTTT; CDR3: CAWSVLGAQPQHF
V: TRBV11-2; size: .; D: TRBD2; J: TRBJ2-2; DNA: TGTGCCAGCAGCCTAAGGAATACCGGGACTAGTATCGGGGAGCTGTTTTTT; CDR3: CASSLRNTGTSIGELFF
V: TRBV23-1; size: once; D: TRBD1; J: TRBJ1-6; DNA: TGCGCCAGCAGTCAATCGAGGACAGGTCTTTTAGGGAGCTCCTATAATTCACCCCTCCACTTT; CDR3: CASSQSRTGLLGSSYNSPLHF
V: TRBV18; size: .; D: TRBD1; J: TRBJ2-7; DNA: TGTGCCAGCTCGCCGGGACAGACGTCCTACGAGCAGTACTTC; CDR3: CASSPGQTSYEQYF
V: TRBV7-8; size: few; D: TRBD1; J: TRBJ1-2; DNA: TGTGCCAGCAGCTTAGCGACAGGGTACAAGGGGGCGTATGGCTACACCTTC; CDR3: CASSLATGYKGAYGYTF
V: TRBV18; size: .; D: TRBD1; J: TRBJ2-2; DNA: TGTGCCAGCTCACCAGGACAGGGTGGCGGGGAGCTGTTTTTT; CDR3: CASSPGQGGGELFF
V: TRBV4-3; size: .; D: .; J: TRBJ1-2; DNA: TGCGCCAGCAGCCAAGATGGAGGAAAAAACTATGGCTACACCTTC; CDR3: CASSQDGGKNYGYTF
V: TRBV11-2; size: .; D: TRBD1; J: TRBJ1-5; DNA: TGTGCCAGCACAAAACAGGGGTACAATCAGCCCCAGCATTTT; CDR3: CASTKQGYNQPQHF
V: TRBV6-6; size: .; D: TRBD1; J: TRBJ1-6; DNA: TGTGCCAGCAGTTCCCAGACAGGGATGTCACCCCTCCACTTT; CDR3: CASSSQTGMSPLHF
V: TRBV14; size: .; D: .; J: TRBJ2-1; DNA: TGTGCCAGCAGCCAAGTGACAGCGACCATCTACAATGAGCAGTTCTTC; CDR3: CASSQVTATIYNEQFF
V: TRBV7-2; size: once; D: .; J: TRBJ2-7; DNA: TGTGCCAGCAGCTTAGGGTGGGGACTGTACGAGCAGTACTTC; CDR3: CASSLGWGLYEQYF
V: TRBV6-5; size: .; D: .; J: TRBJ2-5; DNA: TGTGCCAGCAGGTCGGGACACAACGGGGGGGAGACCCAGTACTTC; CDR3: CASRSGHNGGETQYF
V: TRBV19; size: once; D: .; J: TRBJ1-1; DNA: TGTGCCAGTCGCCCGGGGGTAGGGAACACTGAAGCTTTCTTT; CDR3: CASRPGVGNTEAFF
V: TRBV29-1; size: .; D: TRBD2; J: TRBJ2-2; DNA: TGCAGCGTTGAATCCGGACTAGCGGGGTACACCGGGGAGCTGTTTTTT; CDR3: CSVESGLAGYTGELFF
V: TRBV7-2; size: .; D: .; J: TRBJ1-2; DNA: TGTGCCAGCAGCCCCGGGGGAACGTCTAACTATGGCTACACCTTC; CDR3: CASSPGGTSNYGYTF